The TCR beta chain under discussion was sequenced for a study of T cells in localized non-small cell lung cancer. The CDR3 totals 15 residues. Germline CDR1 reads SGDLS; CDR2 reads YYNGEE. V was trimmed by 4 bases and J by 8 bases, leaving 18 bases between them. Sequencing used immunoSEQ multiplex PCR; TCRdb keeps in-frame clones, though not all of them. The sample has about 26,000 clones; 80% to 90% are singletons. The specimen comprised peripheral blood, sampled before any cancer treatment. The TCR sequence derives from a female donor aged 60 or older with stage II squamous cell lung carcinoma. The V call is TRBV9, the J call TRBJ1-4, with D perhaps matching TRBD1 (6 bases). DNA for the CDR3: TGTGCCAGCAGCCCTCTAGGGAACAGGGACGAAAAACTGTTTTTT. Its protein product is CASSPLGNRDEKLFF. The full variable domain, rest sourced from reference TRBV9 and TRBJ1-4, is DSGVTQTPKHLITATGQRVTLRCSPRSGDLSVYWYQQSLDQGLQFLIQYYNGEERAKGNILERFSAQQFPDLHSELNLSSLELGDSALYFCASSPLGNRDEKLFFGSGTQLSVL.